This T cell receptor (beta chain) derives from a study of T cells in Graves' hyperthyroidism and ophthalmopathy. Study context: Specimen type is peripheral blood, collected at initial diagnosis prior to any treatment.

Study conclusions and caveats: Researchers found most expanded thyroid clonotypes above 0.001 in blood as well. Ophthalmopathy stood apart from stable hyperthyroidism in a 13 V-J model.

TCR beta CDR3 region amplification was performed from RNA transcripts. The HTBI primer set drove a first-round RT-PCR of the TCR CDR3. TCRdb passed the multiplex PCR reads through MiXCR, listing each CDR3 protein once. The profile shows 750,000 to 950,000 distinct CDR3 sequences, 38% of them singletons. Diagnostic assessment was based on clinical symptoms, serum thyroxine and TRAb, thyroid ultrasound and orbital computed tomography. Remarks on this clonotype: Its antigen remains unknown. Given a much more abundant clone one base away, this may be a read error.

Specimen: blood. The sequence was collected from a young man with Graves' hyperthyroidism.

The CDR3 reads CASSYLTGDGYTF. CDR3 coding DNA: TGTGCCAGCAGTTACCTGACAGGGGATGGCTACACCTTC. The chain recombines TRBV10-3 with TRBJ1-2, with TRBD1 matching over 8 bases. The CDR3 runs 13 residues. Germline CDR1 is ENHRY and CDR2 is SYGVKD.